This entry concerns a single TCR beta chain. The data were obtained in a study of CD8 T cells in Susac syndrome. Random hexamers were used to reverse transcribe roughly 0.45 to 1 ug of RNA. TCRdb ran MiXCR on the immunoSEQ multiplex PCR reads and lists one entry per CDR3 protein. The sample has under 150,000 distinct CDR3 sequences, about 95% seen once. The sample was CD4+ T cells from PBMCs. The receptor's source is a human donor with multiple sclerosis.

CDR3 loop: CSARDPARGETQYF. The CDR3 bases are TGCAGTGCTAGAGATCCCGCCAGGGGGGAGACCCAGTACTTC. This chain connects TRBV20-1 to TRBJ2-5, with 7 bases lining up with TRBD1. V was clipped by 0 bases and J by 5 bases; unmatched bases: 6. This CDR3 is 14 amino acids long. Germline CDR1 reads DFQATT; CDR2 reads SNEGSKA (reference sequence).